These 18 T cell receptor beta chains came from one sample sequenced in a study of T cell responses to AZD1222 COVID-19 vaccine. The repertoire was sequenced with immunoSEQ multiplex PCR; TCRdb's copy has only in-frame clones and lacks some. This table has 90,000 to 150,000 clones, roughly 86% appearing once. The sample consisted of peripheral blood, taken 28 days after the second AZD1222 dose. These receptors were collected from an adult who received the AZD1222 COVID-19 vaccine.

The rearrangement uses TRBV6-5 and TRBJ1-5; D unresolved. V lost 0 bases and J 7 bases, leaving 7 bases between the germline ends. Germline V gene lookup returns CDR1 MNHEY and CDR2 SVGAGI. This CDR3 contains 13 residues. In DNA form, the CDR3 reads TGTGCCAGCAGTTACTCGATTCAGCAGCCCCAGCATTTT. Its protein is CASSYSIQQPQHF.

The chain carries TRBV7-6 and TRBJ2-1; 7 nucleotides line up with TRBD1. The CDR3 runs 16 residues. Germline CDR1 reads SGHVS; CDR2 reads FNYEAQ. Trimming took 5 bases from V and 3 from J; bases not matched to a gene: 10. The CDR3 sequence: CASSLRDSNSYNEQFF. The CDR3 nucleotides read TGTGCCAGCAGCCTTCGGGACAGCAATAGCTACAATGAGCAGTTCTTC.

The chain is built from TRBV7-2 and TRBJ1-2; a possible D gene is TRBD1 (6 bases). The CDR3 runs 16 residues. Germline CDR1 SGHTA, CDR2 FQGNSA. Trimming cost V 4 bases and J 2 bases, with 17 bases left between them. DNA of the CDR3: TGTGCCAGCAGCTCCGAGGGGGTATGGCACAACTATGGCTACACCTTC. Amino acid sequence: CASSSEGVWHNYGYTF.

This chain uses TRBV7-8 with TRBJ1-1; D is perhaps TRBD1 (5 bases). The germline gives CDR1 SGHVS, CDR2 FQNEAQ. V was cut by 1 base and J by 5 bases, with 11 bases left in between. The CDR3 spans 14 residues. CDR3 nucleotides: TGTGCCAGCAGCTTAGGCGGGGCGGGAACTGAAGCTTTCTTT. Its translation is CASSLGGAGTEAFF. The complete variable domain, with remaining parts taken from reference TRBV7-8 and TRBJ1-1, reads GAGVSQSPRYKVAKRGQDVALRCDPISGHVSLFWYQQALGQGPEFLTYFQNEAQLDKSGLPSDRFFAERPEGSVSTLKIQRTQQEDSAVYLCASSLGGAGTEAFFGQGTRLTVV.

For the CDR3, the DNA is TGTGCCAGCAAAGGACAGAGTAATTCACCCCTCCACTTT. Encoded protein: CASKGQSNSPLHF. The rearrangement uses TRBV6-5 and TRBJ1-6; TRBD1 might be the D (6 bases). CDR3 length: 13 amino acids. V lost 7 bases and J 6 bases, leaving 10 bases between the germline ends. Germline CDR1 and CDR2: MNHEY and SVGAGI.

This sequence joins TRBV18 and TRBJ2-7, with 9 bases aligning to TRBD1. Trimming at V came to 5 bases and at J to 6 bases, leaving 14 bases not matched to a gene. Germline V gene data show CDR1 as KGHSH and CDR2 as LQKENI. The CDR3 extends over 16 amino acids. The DNA of the CDR3 is TGTGCCAGCTCAGCGACCGGGACAGGGATCTCTGGCGAGCAGTACTTC. Translating gives CASSATGTGISGEQYF.

The chain links TRBV10-1 to TRBJ2-7; 7 positions match TRBD1. This CDR3 has 13 amino acids. Looked up from germline, CDR1 is WNHNN and CDR2 is SYGVQD (reference sequence). The trim removed 4 bases at V and 3 bases at J, leaving 3 bases unmatched. The CDR3 DNA follows: TGCGCCAGCAGTGTTGGACAGGACTACGAGCAGTACTTC. It codes for CASSVGQDYEQYF.

This sequence joins TRBV7-9 and TRBJ1-4; D call uncertain. Trimming left V 3 bases short and J 7 bases short, with 18 bases between. Germline CDR1 and CDR2: SEHNR and FQNEAQ (reference sequence). CDR3 length: 16 residues. CDR3 amino acids: CASSFSGFAEGEKLFF. CDR3 bases: TGTGCCAGCAGCTTTTCGGGGTTCGCGGAGGGTGAAAAACTGTTTTTT.

The rearrangement links TRBV18 to TRBJ2-7; the D is unclear. Germline CDR1 reads KGHSH; CDR2 reads LQKENI. The CDR3 has 12 residues. V lost 2 bases and J 5 bases, leaving 7 bases between the germline ends. CDR3 in DNA: TGTGCCAGCTCACCATTAGGTCACGAGCAGTACTTC. This sequence encodes CASSPLGHEQYF.

V usage is TRBV7-6 and J usage is TRBJ2-4; D is possibly TRBD1 or TRBD2 (5 bases each). V was clipped by 1 base and J by 5 bases, with 18 bases between them. This CDR3 contains 17 residues. The germline V gene has CDR1 SGHVS and CDR2 FNYEAQ. CDR3 sequence: CASSLDRQRSTENIQYF. CDR3 nucleotides: TGTGCCAGCAGCTTAGATAGACAGCGGTCCACCGAAAACATTCAGTACTTC.

The chain links TRBV28 to TRBJ1-6, with 7 bases that match TRBD1. The CDR3 loop spans 13 amino acids. Germline V gene lookup returns CDR1 MDHEN and CDR2 SYDVKM. The ends lost 7 bases at V and 8 bases at J; junction bases unmatched: 5. The CDR3 sequence: CASKGTAYSPLHF. In DNA, the CDR3 is TGTGCCAGCAAGGGGACAGCTTATTCACCCCTCCACTTT.

The rearrangement joins TRBV5-1 to TRBJ2-1; possible D gene TRBD1, 5 bases. The germline gives CDR1 SGHRS, CDR2 YFSETQ. Trimming cost V 7 bases and J 5 bases, with 7 bases left between them. The CDR3 runs to 11 residues. The CDR3 loop is CASGADNEQFF. In DNA form, the CDR3 reads TGCGCCAGCGGGGCAGACAATGAGCAGTTCTTC.

The chain recombines TRBV7-3 with TRBJ2-2; 13 nucleotides agree with TRBD2. The CDR3 has 21 residues. Germline V CDR1 and CDR2: SGHTA, FQGTGA. V was pared by 5 bases and J by 1 base, with 16 bases of the junction left unmatched. CDR3 DNA: TGTGCCAGCAGCCCCAGAACACGGACTAGCGGGGGCCTCCGGAACACCGGGGAGCTGTTTTTT. This gives the protein CASSPRTRTSGGLRNTGELFF.

Only one count was recorded for this clone. The chain uses TRBV2 and TRBJ1-1; D unclear. The CDR3 consists of 15 residues. Germline V gives CDR1 SNHLY, CDR2 FYNNEI. The ends were cut back, 6 bases at V and 0 bases at J, with 14 bases in the middle. CDR3: CASRKDRHMNTEAFF. The CDR3 DNA follows: TGTGCCAGCAGGAAAGACCGCCATATGAACACTGAAGCTTTCTTT.

This chain links TRBV6-2 or TRBV6-3 with TRBJ2-7; 7 bases are a match to TRBD2. After removal of 7 bases from V and 2 bases from J, the junction contained 17 bases not matched to a gene. Germline-derived CDR1 and CDR2 are MNHEY and SVGEGT. The CDR3 totals 17 residues. For the CDR3, the DNA is TGTGCCAGCACCCCAATAGGGCATCAGGGAGGGGCCTACGAGCAGTACTTC. It yields the protein CASTPIGHQGGAYEQYF.

The chain combines TRBV9 with TRBJ1-5, with 10 bases matching TRBD1. The germline gives CDR1 SGDLS, CDR2 YYNGEE. V dropped 3 bases and J dropped 7; count of bases not matched to a gene: 1. CDR3 length: 13 amino acids. CDR3 protein: CASSETGGQPQHF. CDR3 coding DNA: TGTGCCAGCAGCGAGACAGGGGGCCAGCCCCAGCATTTT.

As concerns this clone: This sample includes further DNA sequences coding for the same CDR3. This sequence joins TRBV3-1 (or the pseudogene TRBV3-2) and TRBJ2-7, with no clear D. Between the trimmed V and J ends, which lost 0 bases and 4 bases, there was a span of 1 base. Germline V lookup: CDR1 LGHDT, CDR2 YNNKEL (reference sequence). The CDR3 spans 11 residues. CDR3 region: CASSQEYEQYF. CDR3 in DNA: TGTGCCAGCAGCCAAGAGTACGAGCAGTACTTC.

J is TRBJ2-2 and V is TRBV11-1; D perhaps matches TRBD2 (6 bases). Deletions cut 7 bases from V and 6 bases from J, with 15 bases between. The CDR3 totals 14 residues. From germline, CDR1 is SGHAT and CDR2 FQDESV (reference sequence). The CDR3 loop is CASISTLASGELFF. The CDR3 DNA sequence: TGTGCCAGCATATCAACCCTAGCGTCCGGGGAGCTGTTTTTT.